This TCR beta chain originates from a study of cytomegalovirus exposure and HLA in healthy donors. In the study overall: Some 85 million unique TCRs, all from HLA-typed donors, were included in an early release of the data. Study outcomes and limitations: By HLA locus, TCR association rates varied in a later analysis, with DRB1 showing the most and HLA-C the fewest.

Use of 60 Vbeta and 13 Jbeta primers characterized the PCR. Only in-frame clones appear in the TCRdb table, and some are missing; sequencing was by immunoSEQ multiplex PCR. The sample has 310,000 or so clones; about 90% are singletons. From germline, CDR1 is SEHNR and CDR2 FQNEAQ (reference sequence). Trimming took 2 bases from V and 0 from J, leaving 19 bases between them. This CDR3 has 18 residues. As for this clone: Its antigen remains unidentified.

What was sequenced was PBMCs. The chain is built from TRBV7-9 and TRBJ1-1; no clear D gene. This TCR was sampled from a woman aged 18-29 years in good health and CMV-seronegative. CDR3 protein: CASSLSPPLGAMNTEAFF. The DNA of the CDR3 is TGTGCCAGCAGCTTAAGCCCCCCGCTTGGAGCTATGAACACTGAAGCTTTCTTT.